The 8 T cell receptor beta chains given below trace back to one sample, sequenced in a study of blood T cell repertoires in COVID-19. Here immunoSEQ multiplex PCR was the method, and the copy in TCRdb shows in-frame clones only, minus some. The sample shows a few hundred thousand clones, 86% of them seen only once. The specimen sequenced was peripheral blood. The receptor set was obtained from a woman aged 45 to 65 with COVID-19, enrolled during active disease.

The chain has TRBV21-1 and TRBJ1-2; the table assigns TRBD1, which was not confirmed against the DNA. TRBV21-1 is a pseudogene segment. This CDR3 is built from 16 residues. CDR3 nucleotide sequence: TGTGCCAGCAGCAAAGGTAGGGGACAGGGCTCCTATGGCTACACCTTC. Residues: CASSKGRGQGSYGYTF.

The chain couples TRBV10-3 to TRBJ1-2; a possible D gene is TRBD1 (5 bases). This CDR3 has 12 residues. The germline gives CDR1 ENHRY, CDR2 SYGVKD. The V end lost 6 bases, the J end lost 3 bases, and 8 bases lay between the germline ends. DNA of the CDR3: TGTGCCATCAGGGACACAGACTATGGCTACACCTTC. Its protein product is CAIRDTDYGYTF.

The gene calls are TRBV7-3 and TRBJ1-2; no clear D gene. This CDR3 contains 13 residues. Trimming cost V 5 bases and J 6 bases, with 13 bases left between them. Germline CDR1 SGHTA, CDR2 FQGTGA. CDR3 DNA sequence: TGTGCCAGCAGCCGAGAGGGAGTGGATGGCTACACCTTC. Translating it yields CASSREGVDGYTF.

The rearrangement joins TRBV19 to TRBJ1-1, with a possible D match to TRBD1 (6 bases). This CDR3 is 17 amino acids long. The germline CDR1 and CDR2 sequences are LNHDA and SQIVND (reference sequence). Trimming cost V 7 bases and J 4 bases, with 25 bases left between them. The CDR3 reads CASKEVASWQGSTEAFF. The CDR3 DNA is TGTGCCAGTAAGGAGGTGGCATCTTGGCAGGGGAGCACTGAAGCTTTCTTT.

This chain joins TRBV28 and TRBJ1-5, with D perhaps TRBD1 (5 bases). Trimming took off 2 bases at V and 0 bases at J, with 14 bases between the two ends. The CDR3 is 17 residues long. Germline assignment: CDR1 MDHEN and CDR2 SYDVKM. As DNA, the CDR3 is TGTGCCAGCAGTTTAGACAGCCAGTCTTATAGCAATCAGCCCCAGCATTTT. Its translation: CASSLDSQSYSNQPQHF.

This rearrangement joins TRBV24-1 to TRBJ2-5; TRBD1 matches 11 bases. The CDR3 consists of 15 residues. After removal of 4 bases from V and 5 bases from J, the junction contained 5 bases not matched to a gene. Per germline, CDR1 KGHDR and CDR2 SFDVKD. CDR3 bases: TGTGCCACCAGTGACCGGGGACAGGGGGTTGAGACCCAGTACTTC. Protein sequence: CATSDRGQGVETQYF.

The CDR3 nucleotides are TGTGCCAGCAGCTTGGACCCGGGAGGGAACACTGAAGCTTTCTTT. Its translation is CASSLDPGGNTEAFF. The chain couples TRBV5-4 to TRBJ1-1, with unresolved D. Trimming shortened V by 0 bases and J by 1 base, and 10 bases separated the two germline ends. Looked up from germline, CDR1 is SGHNT and CDR2 is YYREEE (reference sequence). CDR3 length: 15 residues.

The genes are TRBV3-1 (or the pseudogene TRBV3-2) and TRBJ2-6; 7 positions agree with TRBD1. Trimming removed 7 bases from V and 1 base from J; junction bases left unmatched: 10. CDR1 and CDR2 from the germline V gene are LGHDT and YNNKEL (reference sequence). This CDR3 has 17 residues. CDR3 loop: CASKLNRGISGANVLTF. The CDR3 nucleotides read TGTGCCAGCAAACTTAACAGGGGAATATCTGGGGCCAACGTCCTGACTTTC.